Below are 21 T cell receptor beta chains sequenced from a single sample in a study of PD-L1 blockade in urothelial cancer. The table came from immunoSEQ multiplex PCR; TCRdb's copy has only in-frame clones and leaves some out. The table has about 130,000 clones, about 81% seen once. Noted time point: pretreatment peripheral blood. Sequenced material: PBMCs, taken around atezolizumab (anti-PD-L1) treatment. The source of these receptors is a man aged 50-60 years with urothelial cancer.

This clone was seen at least ten times. This sequence joins TRBV2 and TRBJ1-5; D might be TRBD1 (6 bases). V lost 7 bases, J lost 3 bases, and 10 bases lay in between. Germline values: CDR1 SNHLY, CDR2 FYNNEI. The length of the CDR3 is 13 residues. The CDR3 DNA follows: TGTGCCAGCAACCAGGGGTACAATCAGCCCCAGCATTTT. This translates into CASNQGYNQPQHF.

The chain carries TRBV5-1 and TRBJ1-6; D may be TRBD1 (5 bases). Trimming pared 4 bases from V and 9 bases from J, leaving 17 bases between. Looked up from germline, CDR1 is SGHRS and CDR2 is YFSETQ. This CDR3 spans 15 amino acids. CDR3 DNA sequence: TGCGCCAGCAGCCCCGGGACTTACGGCGGTTCACCCCTCCACTTT. Protein: CASSPGTYGGSPLHF.

The chain carries TRBV6-5 and TRBJ2-1; weak D call: TRBD2 (5 bases). There are 14 residues in the CDR3. CDR1 and CDR2 from the germline V gene are MNHEY and SVGAGI. Deletions cut 3 bases from V and 6 bases from J, with 12 bases between. The CDR3 here is CASSYDRRVNEQFF. The CDR3 coding sequence is TGTGCCAGCAGTTATGATAGGCGGGTCAATGAGCAGTTCTTC.

This chain connects TRBV5-8 to TRBJ2-3; 7 nucleotides agree with TRBD2. Unmatched junction bases numbered 7, after V lost 1 base and J lost 5 bases. This CDR3 has 15 amino acids. Per the germline V gene, CDR1 is SGHTS and CDR2 is YDEGEE. CDR3 DNA sequence: TGTGCCAGCAGCTTGCCCGGGACGGGGGGAGATACGCAGTATTTT. Encoded protein: CASSLPGTGGDTQYF.

J is TRBJ1-5 and V is TRBV9; D is ambiguous. Trimming stripped 0 bases from V and 7 bases from J, with 11 bases between. The CDR3 has 14 amino acids. CDR1 is SGDLS and CDR2 is YYNGEE in the germline V gene. CDR3 DNA sequence: TGTGCCAGCAGCGTAGGAGGGTATGGCCAGCCCCAGCATTTT. The encoded protein is CASSVGGYGQPQHF.

The J gene is TRBJ2-3, the V gene TRBV9, with TRBD2 matching over 7 bases. J gave up 2 bases and V 0 bases, and 0 bases lay outside the gene matches. Germline assignment: CDR1 SGDLS and CDR2 YYNGEE. This CDR3 has 14 amino acids. CDR3: CASSVGDYTDTQYF. As DNA, the CDR3 is TGTGCCAGCAGCGTAGGGGACTACACAGATACGCAGTATTTT.

This chain uses TRBV7-9 with TRBJ2-3; 14 nucleotides agree with TRBD2. The length of the CDR3 is 16 residues. V dropped 5 bases and J dropped 4; count of bases not matched to a gene: 5. The V gene's germline CDR1 is SEHNR and CDR2 FQNEAQ (reference sequence). The CDR3 here is CASSLRLAGGADTQYF. CDR3 nucleotides: TGTGCCAGCAGCCTTCGACTAGCGGGAGGGGCAGATACGCAGTATTTT.

The chain employs TRBV28 and TRBJ2-7; 10 bases are shared with TRBD2. This CDR3 comprises 15 residues. Germline V gene data show CDR1 as MDHEN and CDR2 as SYDVKM. J lost 5 bases, V lost 2 bases, and 6 bases had no gene match. The CDR3 DNA is TGTGCCAGCAGTTTACCGAGCGGGAGGGCCAACGAGCAGTACTTC. Amino acid sequence: CASSLPSGRANEQYF.

The chain recombines TRBV5-1 with TRBJ2-1, with D uncertain. This CDR3 comprises 13 residues. The V gene lost 4 bases and the J gene lost 7 bases, with 12 bases spanning the gap. Germline loops: CDR1 SGHRS, CDR2 YFSETQ. The CDR3 reads CASSTAELNEQFF. The CDR3 region has the DNA TGCGCCAGCAGCACCGCGGAGCTGAATGAGCAGTTCTTC. Using reference TRBV5-1 and TRBJ2-1 for the parts outside the CDR3, the full variable domain is KAGVTQTPRYLIKTRGQQVTLSCSPISGHRSVSWYQQTPGQGLQFLFEYFSETQRNKGNFPGRFSGRQFSNSRSEMNVSTLELGDSALYLCASSTAELNEQFFGPGTRLTVL.

The chain recombines TRBV21-1 with TRBJ1-1; the D segment call TRBD1 is taken from the table without a DNA check. TRBV21-1 is shown as a pseudogene. This CDR3 contains 17 residues. The CDR3 here is CASHIPRDRSFWTEAFF. DNA of the CDR3: TGTGCCAGCCATATACCCCGGGACAGGAGTTTTTGGACTGAAGCTTTCTTT.

This rearrangement joins TRBV19 to TRBJ1-2, with D possibly TRBD1 on 6 matching bases. The CDR3 is 12 residues long. Trimming stripped 7 bases from V and 4 bases from J, with 10 bases between. Per the germline V gene, CDR1 is LNHDA and CDR2 is SQIVND (reference sequence). CDR3 sequence reads: CASTMTGYGYTF. CDR3 coding DNA: TGTGCCAGTACTATGACAGGCTATGGCTACACCTTC.

The chain links TRBV21-1 to TRBJ1-1; the D call of TRBD1 is as the table states it, not checked on the DNA. TRBV21-1 is a listed pseudogene. The CDR3 runs 13 residues. The chain's CDR3 is CASSARQGTEAFF. CDR3 nucleotides: TGTGCCAGCAGCGCCCGACAGGGGACTGAAGCTTTCTTT.

The chain joins TRBV27 to TRBJ1-2; TRBD1 agrees at 7 bases. In germline, CDR1 is MNHEY, CDR2 SMNVEV (reference sequence). The CDR3 sequence is 17 residues long. The V gene end was trimmed by 5 bases and the J gene end by 8 bases; junction bases not matched to a gene: 20. CDR3 loop: CASSPSDRVVGMIGYTF. The CDR3 DNA follows: TGTGCCAGCAGTCCGTCCGACAGGGTAGTCGGGATGATCGGCTACACCTTC.

The J gene is TRBJ1-6, the V gene TRBV4-2; D possibly corresponds to TRBD1 (6 bases). The CDR3 runs 16 residues. The V and J ends lost 0 bases and 14 bases respectively, with 20 bases between them. Germline assignment: CDR1 LGHNA and CDR2 YNFKEQ. The CDR3 sequence is CASSQDQGTSYVSLHF. DNA of the CDR3: TGTGCCAGCAGCCAAGACCAGGGGACCTCCTATGTGTCCCTCCACTTT.

The gene calls are TRBV6-6 and TRBJ2-7; 8 bases are shared with TRBD1. Unmatched junction bases numbered 6, after V lost 5 bases and J lost 6 bases. This CDR3 comprises 13 residues. Germline V gene sequence: CDR1 MNHNY, CDR2 SVGAGI (reference sequence). This CDR3 reads CASSPRTGSEQYF. Here the CDR3 DNA reads TGTGCCAGCAGTCCCCGGACAGGGAGCGAGCAGTACTTC.

The rearrangement joins TRBV19 to TRBJ2-5; 10 bases line up with TRBD2. V lost 2 bases to trimming and J lost 9 bases; unmatched junction nucleotides: 9. CDR3 size: 15 residues. Germline assignment: CDR1 LNHDA and CDR2 SQIVND (reference sequence). This CDR3 reads CASSITSGNIGAQYF. The CDR3 bases are TGTGCCAGTAGTATAACTAGCGGGAACATTGGGGCCCAGTACTTC.

CDR3 nucleotide sequence: TGTGCCAGCAGGACAGGGGCCATGAACACTGAAGCTTTCTTT. As protein: CASRTGAMNTEAFF. This rearrangement joins TRBV7-9 to TRBJ1-1; 8 bases match TRBD1. The CDR3 consists of 14 residues. With V trimmed by 6 bases and J by 0 bases, 3 bases remained unmatched. Germline V lookup: CDR1 SEHNR, CDR2 FQNEAQ (reference sequence).

This chain uses TRBV27 with TRBJ2-5, with a tentative D call TRBD2 (7 bases). Trimming removed 4 bases from V and 7 bases from J, with 13 bases in between. Germline-derived CDR1 and CDR2 are MNHEY and SMNVEV (reference sequence). CDR3 size: 13 residues. CDR3 DNA: TGTGCCAGCAGTTCCGGGGGGCTCGGGACCCAGTACTTC. As protein: CASSSGGLGTQYF.

The chain combines TRBV28 with TRBJ1-2; 10 nucleotides agree with TRBD1. The junction had 12 bases not matched to a gene; V was cut back by 4 bases and J by 1 base. CDR1 MDHEN and CDR2 SYDVKM come from the germline V gene. The CDR3 totals 18 residues. This CDR3 reads CASSSKRDRGAGNYGYTF. CDR3 bases: TGTGCCAGCAGTTCCAAGAGGGACAGGGGCGCCGGTAACTATGGCTACACCTTC.

The chain joins TRBV2 to TRBJ1-2; TRBD1 matches at 7 bases. The CDR3 consists of 14 residues. With 6 bases clipped from V and 3 bases from J, the junction kept 7 bases outside the gene matches. Germline V gene sequence: CDR1 SNHLY, CDR2 FYNNEI. CDR3 amino acids: CASRSTGRDYGYTF. The CDR3 nucleotides read TGTGCCAGCAGGTCGACAGGGAGAGACTATGGCTACACCTTC.

This clone was observed a few times. J is TRBJ1-1 and V is TRBV6-6; D might be TRBD1 (5 bases). V was shortened by 8 bases and J by 4 bases, with 11 bases between the two germline ends. The CDR3 spans 12 residues. The germline CDR1 and CDR2 sequences are MNHNY and SVGAGI (reference sequence). CDR3 nucleotide sequence: TGTGCCAGCGGCCGACAGATCACTGAAGCTTTCTTT. Translating it yields CASGRQITEAFF.